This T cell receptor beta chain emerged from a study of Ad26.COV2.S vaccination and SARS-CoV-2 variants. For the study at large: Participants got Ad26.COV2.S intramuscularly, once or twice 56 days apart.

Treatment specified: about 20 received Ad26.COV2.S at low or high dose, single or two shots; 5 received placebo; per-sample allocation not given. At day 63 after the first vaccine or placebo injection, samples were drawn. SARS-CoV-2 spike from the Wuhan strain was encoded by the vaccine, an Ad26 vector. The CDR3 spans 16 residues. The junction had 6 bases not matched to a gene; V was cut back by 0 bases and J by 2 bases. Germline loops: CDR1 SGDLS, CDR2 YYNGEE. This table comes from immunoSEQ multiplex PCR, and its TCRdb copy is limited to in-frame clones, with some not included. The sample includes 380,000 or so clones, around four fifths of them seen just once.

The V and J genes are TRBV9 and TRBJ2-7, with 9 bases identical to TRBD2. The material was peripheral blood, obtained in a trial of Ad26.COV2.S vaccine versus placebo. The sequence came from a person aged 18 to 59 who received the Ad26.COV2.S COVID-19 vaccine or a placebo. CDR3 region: CASSVEGREGPYEQYF. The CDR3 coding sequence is TGTGCCAGCAGCGTAGAAGGGCGGGAGGGACCCTACGAGCAGTACTTC. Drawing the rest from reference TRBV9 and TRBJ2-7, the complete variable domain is DSGVTQTPKHLITATGQRVTLRCSPRSGDLSVYWYQQSLDQGLQFLIQYYNGEERAKGNILERFSAQQFPDLHSELNLSSLELGDSALYFCASSVEGREGPYEQYFGPGTRLTVT.